A single sample gave rise to the 17 T cell receptor beta chains below, sequenced in a study of neoadjuvant anti-PD-1 for oral cavity cancer. Indicated time point: after neoadjuvant nivolumab, at surgical resection. Libraries were prepared by immunoSEQ multiplex PCR; TCRdb keeps only in-frame clonotypes and omits some of them. Of some 61,000 clones listed, approximately 85% are singletons. This material consisted of PBMCs, taken after nivolumab (anti-PD-1) treatment. All receptors come from a person aged 40 to 85 with oral cavity squamous cell carcinoma.

The J gene is TRBJ1-2, the V gene TRBV5-6; perhaps TRBD1 as D (6 bases). Germline assignment: CDR1 SGHDT and CDR2 YYEEEE. V was shortened by 5 bases and J by 0 bases, with 11 bases between the two germline ends. The CDR3 extends over 14 amino acids. The CDR3 nucleotides read TGTGCCAGCAGTGGACAGAAGACTAACTATGGCTACACCTTC. This gives the protein CASSGQKTNYGYTF.

The rearrangement uses TRBV30 and TRBJ1-5; D is undetermined. The CDR3 is 13 residues long. Looked up from germline, CDR1 is GTSNPN and CDR2 is SVGIG (reference sequence). Trimming pared 2 bases from V and 7 bases from J, leaving 12 bases between. CDR3: CAWSSQEGQPQHF. The CDR3 DNA reads as TGTGCCTGGAGTTCCCAGGAAGGCCAGCCCCAGCATTTT.

CDR3 protein: CASNRERSTDTQYF. The DNA of the CDR3 is TGTGCCAGCAACCGGGAGCGGAGCACAGATACGCAGTATTTT. V gene TRBV2 combines with J gene TRBJ2-3; perhaps TRBD2 as D (6 bases). The V end was cut by 7 bases, the J end by 0 bases, with 11 bases between. Germline V gene sequence: CDR1 SNHLY, CDR2 FYNNEI. The CDR3 covers 14 residues.

V and J are TRBV5-6 and TRBJ2-7; a possible D gene is TRBD1 (5 bases). Germline lookup yields CDR1 SGHDT and CDR2 YYEEEE. Trimming took 2 bases from V and 2 from J, leaving 11 bases between them. The CDR3 spans 14 residues. Written as DNA, the CDR3 is TGTGCCAGCAGCTTAGGAGACAGTCCCTACGAGCAGTACTTC. It specifies CASSLGDSPYEQYF. The variable domain in full, completed from reference TRBV5-6 and TRBJ2-7, reads DAGVTQSPTHLIKTRGQQVTLRCSPKSGHDTVSWYQQALGQGPQFIFQYYEEEERQRGNFPDRFSGHQFPNYSSELNVNALLLGDSALYLCASSLGDSPYEQYFGPGTRLTVT.

V usage is TRBV28 and J usage is TRBJ1-4, with D uncertain. The V gene's germline CDR1 is MDHEN and CDR2 SYDVKM. Trimming pared 2 bases from V and 7 bases from J, leaving 11 bases between. The CDR3 is 14 residues long. CDR3 in DNA: TGTGCCAGCAGTTTACTCATGGATGGTGAAAAACTGTTTTTT. Translating it yields CASSLLMDGEKLFF.

This sequence joins TRBV10-2 and TRBJ2-3; TRBD2 aligns across 12 bases. This CDR3 has 17 amino acids. Germline values: CDR1 WSHSY, CDR2 SAAADI. V shed 7 bases, J shed 6 bases, and the junction held 14 bases outside the gene matches. The CDR3 spells CASTEGLAGGLWDTQYF. DNA of the CDR3: TGCGCCAGCACCGAGGGGCTAGCGGGAGGGCTGTGGGATACGCAGTATTTT.

By frequency in the sample, this clone is large. The chain links TRBV11-2 to TRBJ2-7; 9 bases match TRBD1. The CDR3 consists of 13 residues. Germline CDR1 is SGHAT and CDR2 is FQNNGV. V gave up 5 bases and J gave up 7 bases; unmatched junction bases: 6. CDR3 nucleotide sequence: TGTGCCAGCAGCCAGGGACAGGGCTGGGAGCAGTACTTC. Encoded protein: CASSQGQGWEQYF.

This chain joins TRBV11-3 and TRBJ2-5, with 8 positions matching TRBD1. With 1 base clipped from V and 13 bases from J, the junction kept 2 bases outside the gene matches. This CDR3 is built from 11 residues. The germline gives CDR1 SGHNT, CDR2 YENEEA. Written as DNA, the CDR3 is TGTGCCAGCAGCTTAGGTACAGGGGGGTACTTC. Encoded protein: CASSLGTGGYF.

CDR3 sequence reads: CASSGRAGVDTGELFF. In DNA, the CDR3 is TGTGCCAGCAGCGGTAGGGCGGGAGTGGACACCGGGGAGCTGTTTTTT. The chain carries TRBV9 and TRBJ2-2; 7 nucleotides line up with TRBD2. Trimming removed 3 bases from V and 3 bases from J; junction bases left unmatched: 8. The length of the CDR3 is 16 residues. Germline CDR1 and CDR2: SGDLS and YYNGEE.

This clone was counted a few times. The gene calls are TRBV4-1 and TRBJ2-3; D is undetermined. Trimming took off 2 bases at V and 4 bases at J, with 1 base between the two ends. There are 11 residues in the CDR3. CDR1 and CDR2 (germline): MGHRA, YSYEKL. The CDR3: CASSQSDTQYF. CDR3 nucleotides: TGCGCCAGCAGCCAATCAGATACGCAGTATTTT.

This chain joins TRBV5-1 and TRBJ2-7, with D perhaps matching TRBD2 (6 bases). CDR1 is SGHRS, CDR2 YFSETQ, per germline. The CDR3 is made up of 15 amino acids. V was trimmed by 4 bases and J by 3 bases, leaving 17 bases between them. The CDR3 nucleotides are TGCGCCAGCAGCCCTGGGTGGGGGGATCTCTACGAGCAGTACTTC. Amino acids: CASSPGWGDLYEQYF.

The CDR3 sequence is CASRSDGGTDTQYF. Here the CDR3 DNA reads TGTGCCAGCAGATCGGATGGAGGCACAGATACGCAGTATTTT. V gene TRBV6-6 combines with J gene TRBJ2-3; D is uncertain. The ends were cut back, 6 bases at V and 1 base at J, with 11 bases in the middle. This CDR3 comprises 14 residues. CDR1 and CDR2 (germline): MNHNY, SVGAGI (reference sequence).

V usage is TRBV28 and J usage is TRBJ1-4; unclear D gene. The CDR3 totals 14 residues. V gave up 6 bases and J gave up 8 bases, with 16 bases separating them. CDR1 is MDHEN, CDR2 SYDVKM, per germline. DNA of the CDR3: TGTGCCAGCAGACGGAATCTTGAAGAGGAAAAACTGTTTTTT. Protein product: CASRRNLEEEKLFF.

The genes are TRBV6-5 and TRBJ1-1; 8 bases are shared with TRBD1. The V gene's germline CDR1 is MNHEY and CDR2 SVGAGI. The CDR3 sequence is 13 residues long. V gave up 11 bases and J gave up 4 bases; unmatched junction bases: 9. CDR3 amino acids: CACWTGSGTEAFF. In nucleotides, the CDR3 is TGTGCCTGCTGGACAGGGTCAGGCACTGAAGCTTTCTTT.

The chain joins TRBV27 to TRBJ1-1, with unresolved D. The V gene lost 3 bases and the J gene lost 1 base, with 18 bases spanning the gap. Germline values: CDR1 MNHEY, CDR2 SMNVEV (reference sequence). The CDR3 sequence is 17 residues long. The CDR3 is CASSFIEMDGGNTEAFF. The CDR3, as DNA: TGTGCCAGCAGTTTTATCGAGATGGACGGAGGGAACACTGAAGCTTTCTTT.

The V call is TRBV28, the J call TRBJ2-2; D unresolved. CDR3 length: 13 residues. Trimming left V 5 bases short and J 6 bases short, with 10 bases between. Looked up from germline, CDR1 is MDHEN and CDR2 is SYDVKM. In nucleotides, the CDR3 is TGTGCCAGCAGTGTGGAGTGGGCCGGGGAGCTGTTTTTT. Its translation: CASSVEWAGELFF.

The V gene is TRBV6-6, the J gene TRBJ1-5; 7 bases align to TRBD1. J lost 0 bases, V lost 6 bases, and 5 bases had no gene match. CDR3 size: 15 residues. The germline gives CDR1 MNHNY, CDR2 SVGAGI (reference sequence). The CDR3 DNA is TGTGCCAGCAGGGGGCAGGGGGTTAGCAATCAGCCCCAGCATTTT. Its protein product is CASRGQGVSNQPQHF.